These T cell receptor beta chains were read from a single sample in a study of cytomegalovirus exposure and HLA in healthy donors. This table comes from immunoSEQ multiplex PCR, and its TCRdb copy is limited to in-frame clones, with some not included. This table holds 150,000 to 200,000 clones, around 79% found once. The sample taken for sequencing was PBMCs. These receptors all come from a male donor in good health and CMV-seropositive. Each CDR3 is given with its conserved first and last residue. A D gene is named only where the DNA matches it firmly. Clone size is given for some rows only: seen once, a few or many times, or a class if the clone is expanded.

TRBJ2-7,.,.,TRBV29-1,TGCAGCGTTCCCCTTGGAGGCAGCTCCTACGAGCAGTACTTC,CSVPLGGSSYEQYF
TRBJ1-2,.,TRBD1,TRBV6-5,TGTGCCAGCAGTTGGACAGGGTCAAGTAACTATGGCTACACCTTC,CASSWTGSSNYGYTF
TRBJ2-7,.,.,TRBV6-6,TGTGCCAGCAGTTACTTGGTCAGGGGCGGGTACGAGCAGTACTTC,CASSYLVRGGYEQYF
TRBJ2-3,.,.,TRBV7-3,TGTGCCAGCAGCCTAGGGAGAACGGCTGATACGCAGTATTTT,CASSLGRTADTQYF
TRBJ2-2,.,TRBD1,TRBV6-5,TGTGCCAGCACGACAGGGGGAGGCACCGGGGAGCTGTTTTTT,CASTTGGGTGELFF
TRBJ2-2,.,.,TRBV7-3,TGTGCCAGCAGCTTAAAATATAGGGAGCTGTTTTTT,CASSLKYRELFF
TRBJ2-7,.,.,TRBV2,TGTGCCAGCAGCCCCCTAGGTGGCGAGCAGTACTTC,CASSPLGGEQYF
TRBJ2-1,once,TRBD1,TRBV7-9,TGTTCCAGCAGCTTAGGGAAGACAGGGAATGAGCAGTTCTTC,CSSSLGKTGNEQFF
TRBJ2-1,.,TRBD1,TRBV5-6,TGTGCCAGCAGCTCCATACAGGGGGCCTCCTACAATGAGCAGTTCTTC,CASSSIQGASYNEQFF
TRBJ2-7,.,TRBD2,TRBV6-5,TGTGCCAGCGCCCCGAATAGCGGGAGCCCCAACGAGCAGTACTTC,CASAPNSGSPNEQYF
TRBJ2-7,.,.,TRBV7-2,TGTGCCAGCAGCTCCGGACAGACAACCTACGAGCAGTACTTC,CASSSGQTTYEQYF
TRBJ2-7,.,TRBD1,TRBV6-5,TGTGCCAGCTTCCACGGGCGGACAGGGGTACCCGAGCAGTACTTC,CASFHGRTGVPEQYF
TRBJ2-1,.,TRBD2,TRBV28,TGTGCCAGCACCCTTTCGACTAGCGGGTACTACAATGAGCAGTTCTTC,CASTLSTSGYYNEQFF
TRBJ1-2,.,.,TRBV27,TGTGCCAGCAGTTCGCCCCACATTGGCAATGATGGCTACACCTTC,CASSSPHIGNDGYTF
TRBJ1-5,.,.,TRBV19,TGTGCCAGTAGCCCCCTTGATCAGCCCCAGCATTTT,CASSPLDQPQHF
TRBJ2-3,.,.,TRBV29-1,TGCAGCGTTGTCTACCTCGGCACCATTGGAGCAGATACGCAGTATTTT,CSVVYLGTIGADTQYF
TRBJ1-5,.,.,TRBV7-2,TGTGCCAGCAGACAGGACAGTCGGCGCAATCAGCCCCAGCATTTT,CASRQDSRRNQPQHF
TRBJ2-3,.,.,TRBV19,TGTGCCAGTAGTACGACGTATAACAACGGGGGTACGCAGTATTTT,CASSTTYNNGGTQYF
TRBJ2-3,.,TRBD1,TRBV7-3,TGTGCCAGCAGCTACGGGACAGGGGCAGATACGCAGTATTTT,CASSYGTGADTQYF
TRBJ1-1,few,.,TRBV6-5,TGTGCCAGCAGTTACTCGAACCGGGGCACTGAAGCTTTCTTT,CASSYSNRGTEAFF
TRBJ2-7,.,TRBD2,TRBV4-1,TGCGCCAGCAGCCAAGATTCGAGCGGGGGGGTTTACGAGCAGTACTTC,CASSQDSSGGVYEQYF
TRBJ1-5,.,TRBD1,TRBV7-3,TGTGCCAGCAGCCGGGACAGCGATCAGCCCCAGCATTTT,CASSRDSDQPQHF
TRBJ2-3,.,.,TRBV9,TGTGCCAGCAGCGTAGATCAGGGCTACACAGATACGCAGTATTTT,CASSVDQGYTDTQYF
TRBJ2-2,few,.,TRBV7-3,TGTGCCAGCAGCTTAACTACAGGATGGACCGGGGAGCTGTTTTTT,CASSLTTGWTGELFF